This T cell receptor beta chain was captured in a study of blood T cell repertoires in COVID-19. Across the whole study: Donors in the United States, Italy and Spain gave samples during acute or convalescent COVID-19. The cDNA or gDNA used as material had been derived from T cells, B-cell-depleted T cells, or PBMCs.

The table came from immunoSEQ multiplex PCR; TCRdb's copy has only in-frame clones and leaves some out. Of hundreds of thousands of clones listed, around 86% are singletons. The CDR3 extends over 16 amino acids. With 0 bases removed from V and 1 base from J, the gap between germline ends came to 9 bases. Germline loops: CDR1 LNHDA, CDR2 SQIVND (reference sequence). This chain connects TRBV19 to TRBJ2-2; D is uncertain. The TCR originated in a woman in her twenties or thirties who had recovered from COVID-19. The sample consisted of peripheral blood. Written as DNA, the CDR3 is TGTGCCAGTAGTATAGAAAGAACGGGGAACACCGGGGAGCTGTTTTTT. As protein: CASSIERTGNTGELFF.